Given below is one T cell receptor (beta chain) in context. Its cognate antigen has yet to be identified. The input lacks base qualities; no much larger clone sits a single base away. Counted from cysteine to phenylalanine, this CDR3 has 14 amino acids. The only DNA kept is the CDR3, 42 bases in frame from the first base. Trimming takes 6 bases off V and 4 bases off J; junction bases not matched to a gene: 8. Sequences MNHEY (CDR1) and SVGAGI (CDR2) are obtained from the germline V gene. Donors were healthy HIV-negative adults with no recently reported acute infections or vaccinations. All donors were Caucasian adults living in Nashville, Tennessee, USA. CD4+ T cells were enriched through magnetic negative selection, after which naive cells were positively selected on CD45RA and the remaining negative fraction served as the memory subset. Blood was obtained by leukapheresis, after which PBMCs were separated by Ficoll-Histopaque density gradient centrifugation and cryopreserved in liquid nitrogen vapor phase. Analytical flow cytometry was used to check the purity and quantity of every magnetically sorted T cell population. Genomic DNA was isolated from every sorted fraction and measured by UV absorbance on a Nanodrop 2000c.

The sample is drawn from a study of shared clonotypes between healthy human individuals (TCRdb year 2020). Background for the entire study: The cohort included three men and two women between 18 and 49 years of age. For each donor, CD4 naive and CD4 memory were each given three plates, CD8 naive was given two plates, and CD8 memory was given one plate. To estimate repertoire size and how much clonotype sharing occurs between individuals, the study deeply sequenced the blood TCR repertoires of several healthy adults. Libraries were prepared and TCR repertoires were sequenced by different laboratories using diverse techniques, in order to increase sequencing depth and limit assay-specific biases. Per donor, leukapheresis produced somewhere between about 0.94 and 10 billion PBMCs.

On the study overall, not on this receptor specifically: Because the study included only a small number of donors, the genetic and exposure-history diversity represented was limited. Compared with non-shared clonotypes, the clonotypes found in all four sorted-subset donors had higher generation probabilities. Incomplete sequencing was indicated by rarefaction of sorted-subset datasets, despite the large sequencing depth. Estimated clonotype richness was generally larger for naive than for memory subsets. Pairwise subsampling led to the expectation that sequencing depth would affect the degree of clonotype sharing among donors. Sampling was limited to blood, and TCR repertoires in tissue likely differ from TCR repertoires in blood. When a few donors were compared, the shared fraction of clonotypes was about 5% for naive CD4, around 3.6% for naive CD8, 2% to 2.5% for memory CD4, and 0.3% to 0.5% for memory CD8.

Using the deep immunoSEQ assay, TCR CDR3 regions were amplified from genomic DNA by multiplex PCR. Extracted genomic DNA from each cell subset was spread evenly across all wells of several immunoSEQ 96-well plates, with each plate serving as a replicate. For sorted subsets, each replicate PCR was loaded with approximately 190 ng genomic DNA, equivalent to 30,000 to 35,000 T cell genomes. Purified libraries were quantified with a Qubit 3.0 fluorometer, sized on a Bioanalyzer 2100, and re-quantified with the KAPA Library Quantification kit. Each immunoSEQ 96-well plate was sequenced on its own single-read 150-cycle Illumina NextSeq 550 flow cell. The original pipeline was this. Because the immunoSEQ output included only junctional sequences and no quality scores, the filtering could not be the same as the filtering used for full-length reads. Sequences were annotated with PyIR, a Python wrapper for IgBLAST v1.9, and V/J genes and CDR3 were assigned using IMGT germline references. Reads were removed for weak V/J assignments (E-value above 1e-6), missing CDR3, stop codons, out-of-frame junctions, or ambiguous translated residues. V3J clonotypes were defined as sequences sharing the same inferred V gene, J gene, and CDR3 amino acid sequence. The percentage overlap between two repertoires was calculated by dividing the number of shared unique clonotypes by the size of the smaller repertoire. Three approaches were used to assess repertoire richness: RTK rarefaction, the Chao1 estimator, and Recon v2.1 estimates of unobserved clonotypes. For all TCRbeta clonotypes obtained by the gDNA method from a handful of donors, generation probabilities were computed with OLGA. In its TCRdb copy, this immuneACCESS table keeps in-frame sequences only and misses some clones. Where compared with another copy, unresolved V genes explain less than half of these, and the others have no known cause. From that table come the V and J calls and clone size; the DNA was used to work out D and trimming. The sample table contains approximately 980,000 clones; only one count was recorded for approximately 80% of them. The top ten hold about 1.5% of the sample.

Here the chain combines TRBV6-5 and TRBJ2-7; 8 bases in between match TRBD2. This TCR was sampled from a man younger than 35 in good health. Sequenced sample: memory CD4+ T cells sorted from blood. This specimen's cell subset or site label, per the study, means: CD45RA-negative fraction. The nucleotides read TGTGCCAGCAGCCGAGGGTTAGCGGGGTACGAGCAGTACTTC. The translation is CASSRGLAGYEQYF.